This T cell receptor beta chain comes out of a study of blood T cell repertoires in COVID-19 (dated by TCRdb to about 2020). Regarding the study in general: Samples from collaborators originated in the United States, Italy and Spain and spanned both the acute and convalescent phases of COVID-19. The material from the prospective study consisted of cDNA or gDNA derived from T cells, B-cell-depleted T cells, or PBMCs. Subjects who had been exposed to COVID-19, were actively infected with it, or had recovered from it provided the deeply sampled blood TCRbeta repertoires that made up the dataset. The repertoires were made available in a free public database intended to serve as a resource for research on the immune response to SARS-CoV-2. The samples were drawn from the first 160 participants of the ongoing ImmuneRACE study and from more than 1,000 subjects provided by 6 global collaborators. The sample metadata nearly always contained a de-identified subject ID, COVID-19 status, age in years and sex. Where HLA class I and class II types were available, the types were taken from metadata supplied by the sample provider, not from assay-based typing. What the work shows at the level of the full study, not this receptor alone: The quantity of clinical and demographic metadata differed by source and by participant and was supplied without curation.

The junction carries 10 bases between V and J, which are trimmed by 2 bases and 3 bases respectively. Inclusive of the bounding cysteine and phenylalanine, the CDR3 is 14 residues long. Of all the DNA, just the CDR3 is kept, 42 bases in frame from base 1. Reading the germline V gene gives CDR1 SNHLY and CDR2 FYNNEI. TCRbeta CDR3 regions were amplified from genomic DNA by means of the immunoSEQ Assay, a bias-controlled multiplex PCR. The paper's processing steps were these. Within the assay, amplification of reference gene primers was used to estimate how many nucleated cells each sample contained. To quantify the absolute abundance of each unique TCRbeta CDR3 rearrangement, sequence reads were collapsed and filtered. For each sample, productive Simpson clonality was calculated as the square root of Simpson's diversity index across productive rearrangements. In its TCRdb copy, this immuneACCESS table keeps in-frame sequences only and misses some clones. Where compared with another copy, unresolved V genes explain less than half of these, and the others have no known cause. The DNA was the basis for D and trimming; V, J and clone size are from that table. For this sample the table gives about 220,000 clones, of which around 83% were detected only once. Approximately 10% of the sample goes to the ten largest clones.

Whole blood was collected in K2EDTA tubes by collaborating institutions according to the institutions' own protocols. Collaborator samples were shipped for TCRbeta analysis as frozen whole blood, isolated PBMCs, or DNA extracted from either sample type. About this clone: Its antigen remains undetermined. Base qualities are not recorded, but no much larger clone differs from it by a single base.

The chain couples TRBV2 to TRBJ1-1; the D gene cannot be resolved reliably. The source of this sequence is a man in his forties or fifties with active or convalescent COVID-19. Sequenced input: peripheral blood. The CDR3 region: CASSERGGYTEAFF. The base sequence is TGTGCCAGCAGTGAAAGAGGAGGGTACACTGAAGCTTTCTTT.